This paragraph reports one TCR beta chain. The data belong to a study of shared clonotypes between healthy human individuals. Assay: immunoSEQ multiplex PCR; the TCRdb copy retains only in-frame clones and omits some. Here the sample spans approximately 1,500,000 clones, 95% to 99% being singletons. The V gene lost 4 bases and the J gene lost 0 bases, with 7 bases spanning the gap. CDR3 length: 12 amino acids. CDR1 and CDR2 (germline): SQVTM, ANQGSEA. The clonotype originates from a young man in good health. The rearrangement uses TRBV29-1 and TRBJ2-7; D remains unclear. The specimen was naive CD4+ T cells sorted from blood. Regarding subset: CD45RA+ positively selected. CDR3 in DNA: TGCAGCGTTGTTGTTGACTCCTACGAGCAGTACTTC. It translates to CSVVVDSYEQYF.